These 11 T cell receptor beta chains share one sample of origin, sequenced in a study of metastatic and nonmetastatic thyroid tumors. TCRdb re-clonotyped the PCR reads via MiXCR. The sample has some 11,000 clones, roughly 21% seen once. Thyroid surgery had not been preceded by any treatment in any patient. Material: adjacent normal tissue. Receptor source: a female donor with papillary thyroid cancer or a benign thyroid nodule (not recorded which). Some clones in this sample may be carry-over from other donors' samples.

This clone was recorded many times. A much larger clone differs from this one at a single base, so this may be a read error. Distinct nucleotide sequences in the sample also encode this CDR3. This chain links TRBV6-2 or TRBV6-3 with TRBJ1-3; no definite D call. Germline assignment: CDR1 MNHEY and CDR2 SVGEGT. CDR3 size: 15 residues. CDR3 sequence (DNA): TGCGCCAGCACAGACCGGGAGGACTCTGGAAACACCATATATTTT. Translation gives CASTDREDSGNTIYF.

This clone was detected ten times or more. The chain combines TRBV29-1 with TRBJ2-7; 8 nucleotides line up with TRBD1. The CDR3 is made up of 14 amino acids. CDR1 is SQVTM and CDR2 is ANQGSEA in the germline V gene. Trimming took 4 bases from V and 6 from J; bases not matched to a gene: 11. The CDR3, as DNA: TGCAGCGTTGGTAAGAGGCAGGGGGCGGGCGAGCAGTACTTC. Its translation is CSVGKRQGAGEQYF.

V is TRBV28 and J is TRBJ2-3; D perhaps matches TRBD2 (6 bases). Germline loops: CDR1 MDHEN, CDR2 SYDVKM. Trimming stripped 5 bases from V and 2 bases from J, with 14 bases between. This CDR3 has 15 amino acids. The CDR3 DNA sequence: TGTGCCAGCAGTCCCCCGACTAGTCACACAGATACGCAGTATTTT. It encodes CASSPPTSHTDTQYF.

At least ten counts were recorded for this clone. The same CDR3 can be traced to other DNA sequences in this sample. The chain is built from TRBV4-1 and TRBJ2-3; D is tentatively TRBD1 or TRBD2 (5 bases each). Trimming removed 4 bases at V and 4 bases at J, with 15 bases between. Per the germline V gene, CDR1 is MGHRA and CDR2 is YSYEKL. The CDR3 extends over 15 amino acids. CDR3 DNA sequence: TGCGCCAGCAGCCTTGGGACGGGCAGGGCAGATACGCAGTATTTT. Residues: CASSLGTGRADTQYF.

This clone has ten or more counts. The CDR3 coding sequence is TGCGCCAGCAGCTTGGCCTCCAATGAGCAGTTCTTC. This translates into CASSLASNEQFF. The chain carries TRBV5-1 and TRBJ2-1; D remains ambiguous. The germline CDR1 and CDR2 sequences are SGHRS and YFSETQ. The CDR3 has 12 residues. Trimming shortened V by 0 bases and J by 6 bases, and 4 bases separated the two germline ends.

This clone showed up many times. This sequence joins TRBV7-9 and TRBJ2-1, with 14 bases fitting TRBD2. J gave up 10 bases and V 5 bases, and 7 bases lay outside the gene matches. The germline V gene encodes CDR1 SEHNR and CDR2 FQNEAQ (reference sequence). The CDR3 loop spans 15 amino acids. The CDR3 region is CASSPGLAGVGEQFF. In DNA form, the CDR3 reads TGTGCCAGCAGCCCGGGACTAGCGGGAGTGGGAGAGCAGTTCTTC.

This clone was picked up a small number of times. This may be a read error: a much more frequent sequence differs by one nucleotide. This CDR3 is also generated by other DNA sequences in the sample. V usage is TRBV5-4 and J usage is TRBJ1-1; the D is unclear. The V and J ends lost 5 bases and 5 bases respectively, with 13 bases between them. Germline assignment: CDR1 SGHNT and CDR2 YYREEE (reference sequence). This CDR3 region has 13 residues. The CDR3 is CASSGVEKTEAFF. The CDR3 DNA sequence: TGTGCCAGCAGTGGTGTCGAGAAAACTGAAGCTTTCTTT.

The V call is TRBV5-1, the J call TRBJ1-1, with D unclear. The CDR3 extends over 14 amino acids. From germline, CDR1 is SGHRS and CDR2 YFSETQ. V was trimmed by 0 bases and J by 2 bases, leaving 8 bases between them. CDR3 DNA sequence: TGCGCCAGCAGCTTGGTGGGGTCCAACACTGAAGCTTTCTTT. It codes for CASSLVGSNTEAFF.

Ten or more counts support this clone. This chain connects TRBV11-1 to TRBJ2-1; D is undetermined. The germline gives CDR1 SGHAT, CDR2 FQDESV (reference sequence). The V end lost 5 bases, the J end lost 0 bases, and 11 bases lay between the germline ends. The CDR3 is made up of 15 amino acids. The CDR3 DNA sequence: TGTGCCAGCAGCCCCGGTGTCCTCTCCTACAATGAGCAGTTCTTC. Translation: CASSPGVLSYNEQFF.

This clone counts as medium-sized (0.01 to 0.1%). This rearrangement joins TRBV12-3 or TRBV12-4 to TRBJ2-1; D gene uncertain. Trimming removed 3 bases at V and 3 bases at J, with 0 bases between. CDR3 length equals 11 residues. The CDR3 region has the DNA TGTGCCAGCAGTTTCTACAATGAGCAGTTCTTC. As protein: CASSFYNEQFF.

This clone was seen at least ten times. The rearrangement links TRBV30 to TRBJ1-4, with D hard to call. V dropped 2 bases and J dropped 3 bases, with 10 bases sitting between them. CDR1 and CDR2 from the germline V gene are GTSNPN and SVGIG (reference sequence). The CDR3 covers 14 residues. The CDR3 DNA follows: TGTGCCTGGAGTCGCGGGGTGGCTAATGAAAAACTGTTTTTT. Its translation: CAWSRGVANEKLFF.